This TCR beta chain comes out of a study of cytomegalovirus exposure and HLA in healthy donors. The V and J ends lost 1 base and 3 bases respectively, with 13 bases between them. Germline V gene sequence: CDR1 LGHNA, CDR2 YSLEER. CDR3 length: 16 amino acids. PCR primers comprised 60 Vbeta and 13 Jbeta primers. TCRdb keeps only in-frame clones here, not all; method: immunoSEQ multiplex PCR. The data hold 120,000 to 150,000 clones, with approximately 80% observed a single time. This sequence joins TRBV4-3 and TRBJ2-1; D might be TRBD2 (5 bases). The sample was PBMCs. The sequence was obtained from a man between 40 and 49 years old in good health and CMV-seropositive. The CDR3 sequence: CASSQAARGYYNEQFF. The CDR3 nucleotides are TGCGCCAGCAGCCAAGCGGCCCGGGGATACTACAATGAGCAGTTCTTC.